This TCR beta chain is drawn from a study of blood T cell repertoires in COVID-19. Overall study context: The study drew acute and convalescent COVID-19 samples from the United States, Italy and Spain. Nucleic acid was either cDNA or gDNA, and it came from T cells, B-cell-depleted T cells, or PBMCs.

The germline V gene has CDR1 GTSNPN and CDR2 SVGIG (reference sequence). V lost 3 bases and J 1 base, leaving 13 bases between the germline ends. There are 15 residues in the CDR3. TCRdb keeps only in-frame clones here, not all; method: immunoSEQ multiplex PCR. Among approximately 280,000 clones listed, about 88% were seen once. The chain links TRBV30 to TRBJ2-4, with a tentative D call TRBD1 (5 bases). Sequenced material: peripheral blood. The sequence derives from a woman between 55 and 75 years old with acute or convalescent COVID-19. The CDR3 coding sequence is TGTGCCTGGAGAGGAAGGGGTGAGGCCAAAAACATTCAGTACTTC. Its protein product is CAWRGRGEAKNIQYF.